These 12 T cell receptor beta chains came from one sample sequenced in a study of cytomegalovirus exposure and HLA in healthy donors. The study ran its PCR with 60 Vbeta and 13 Jbeta primers. TCRdb's table, derived via immunoSEQ multiplex PCR, lists solely in-frame clones and lacks some. Here the sample spans 150,000 or so clones, approximately 78% being singletons. Input material: PBMCs. These receptor sequences come from a male donor in good health and CMV-seropositive.

This chain uses TRBV19 with TRBJ1-1; 10 bases agree with TRBD1. Germline V gene data show CDR1 as LNHDA and CDR2 as SQIVND (reference sequence). The junction had 4 bases not matched to a gene; V was cut back by 1 base and J by 5 bases. The CDR3 covers 15 residues. CDR3 region: CASSIGQGAGTEAFF. CDR3 nucleotide sequence: TGTGCCAGTAGTATAGGACAGGGGGCTGGGACTGAAGCTTTCTTT.

The V call is TRBV5-6, the J call TRBJ2-1, with TRBD2 as a possible D gene (5 bases). There are 15 residues in the CDR3. Trimming pared 5 bases from V and 2 bases from J, leaving 14 bases between. The germline V gene has CDR1 SGHDT and CDR2 YYEEEE. Written as DNA, the CDR3 is TGTGCCAGCAGTTCAAGCGGAACCGCCTACAATGAGCAGTTCTTC. Translating gives CASSSSGTAYNEQFF.

The J gene is TRBJ2-1, the V gene TRBV7-8; D is unclear. This CDR3 contains 13 residues. The V gene lost 2 bases and the J gene lost 4 bases, with 6 bases spanning the gap. The germline V gene has CDR1 SGHVS and CDR2 FQNEAQ. This CDR3 is CASSLRSYNEQFF. CDR3 coding DNA: TGTGCCAGCAGCTTAAGGAGTTACAATGAGCAGTTCTTC.

The chain combines TRBV19 with TRBJ1-2; D may be TRBD1 (5 bases). With 4 bases removed from V and 0 bases from J, the gap between germline ends came to 15 bases. The germline gives CDR1 LNHDA, CDR2 SQIVND (reference sequence). The CDR3 is 16 amino acids. CDR3 DNA: TGTGCCAGTAGTACTGGGACTCACCGAGCTAACTATGGCTACACCTTC. Its protein product is CASSTGTHRANYGYTF.

The genes are TRBV5-4 and TRBJ2-1, with TRBD2 matching over 8 bases. The germline V gene encodes CDR1 SGHNT and CDR2 YYREEE (reference sequence). This CDR3 is 15 amino acids long. V gave up 4 bases and J gave up 10 bases; unmatched junction bases: 13. The CDR3 bases are TGTGCCAGCAGCGGGGGCGGGAGGACGTCGTGGGAGCAGTTCTTC. Its protein is CASSGGGRTSWEQFF. Complete variable domain (other parts from reference TRBV5-4 and TRBJ2-1): ETGVTQSPTHLIKTRGQQVTLRCSSQSGHNTVSWYQQALGQGPQFIFQYYREEENGRGNFPPRFSGLQFPNYSSELNVNALELDDSALYLCASSGGGRTSWEQFFGPGTRLTVL.

This clone came up once. V usage is TRBV13 and J usage is TRBJ2-1; 7 bases map to TRBD2. With 10 bases clipped from V and 6 bases from J, the junction kept 12 bases outside the gene matches. The CDR3 is 14 amino acids. The germline CDR1 and CDR2 sequences are PRHDT and FYEKMQ (reference sequence). The CDR3 nucleotides are TGTGCCACCCGCGTGGAAGCGGGACGCAATGAGCAGTTCTTC. Protein product: CATRVEAGRNEQFF.

Only a few counts were recorded for this clone. The chain has TRBV5-1 and TRBJ1-1; 11 bases are shared with TRBD1. CDR1 is SGHRS and CDR2 is YFSETQ in the germline V gene. V lost 2 bases to trimming and J lost 4 bases; unmatched junction nucleotides: 1. The CDR3 spans 14 residues. This chain's CDR3 is CASSLGQGATEAFF. Here the CDR3 DNA reads TGCGCCAGCAGCTTAGGACAGGGGGCCACTGAAGCTTTCTTT.

This chain joins TRBV7-2 and TRBJ2-3; D is possibly TRBD2 (7 bases). From germline, CDR1 is SGHTA and CDR2 FQGNSA. The V gene lost 5 bases and the J gene lost 6 bases, with 18 bases spanning the gap. The CDR3 runs to 15 residues. CDR3 sequence reads: CASSREDGGLDTQYF. CDR3 nucleotide sequence: TGTGCCAGCAGCCGGGAAGACGGGGGGCTTGATACGCAGTATTTT.

This rearrangement joins TRBV4-3 to TRBJ2-1, with a weak D call TRBD2 (6 bases). Germline-derived CDR1 and CDR2 are LGHNA and YSLEER. The CDR3 is 16 residues long. The ends were cut back, 4 bases at V and 5 bases at J, with 18 bases in the middle. CDR3 loop: CASSPSLGGLDNEQFF. Written as DNA, the CDR3 is TGCGCCAGCAGCCCTTCCCTGGGGGGATTGGACAATGAGCAGTTCTTC.

This sequence joins TRBV10-1 and TRBJ1-1; 9 bases fit TRBD1. Per the germline V gene, CDR1 is WNHNN and CDR2 is SYGVQD (reference sequence). This CDR3 has 14 residues. V gave up 5 bases and J gave up 5 bases; unmatched junction bases: 6. CDR3 sequence (DNA): TGCGCCAGCAGTCGGACAGGGGCCGGGACTGAAGCTTTCTTT. Protein product: CASSRTGAGTEAFF.

This chain uses TRBV27 with TRBJ2-7; no clear D gene. CDR3 length: 14 residues. Germline CDR1 and CDR2: MNHEY and SMNVEV (reference sequence). The ends were cut back, 5 bases at V and 2 bases at J, with 13 bases in the middle. CDR3 in amino acids: CASSPGTRTYEQYF. CDR3 in DNA: TGTGCCAGCAGTCCCGGTACCAGGACCTACGAGCAGTACTTC.

The rearrangement links TRBV18 to TRBJ1-5; 7 bases align to TRBD1. The CDR3 covers 14 residues. From germline, CDR1 is KGHSH and CDR2 LQKENI. V was pared by 3 bases and J by 4 bases, with 3 bases of the junction left unmatched. The CDR3 DNA reads TGTGCCAGCTCACCCCAGGGGGTAAATCAGCCCCAGCATTTT. The encoded protein is CASSPQGVNQPQHF.